A selection of T cell receptor beta chains follows, all from one sample in a study of T cells in localized non-small cell lung cancer. Only in-frame clones appear in the TCRdb table, and some are missing; sequencing was by immunoSEQ multiplex PCR. The sample gives 20,000 to 25,000 clones, about 89% of which show up once; roughly a fifth is in the top ten. The sample in question was peripheral blood, obtained before any cancer treatment. The receptors shown here come from a man aged 35-75 years with stage I squamous cell lung carcinoma. CDR3s include the opening cysteine and the closing phenylalanine or tryptophan. A D gene is named only where the DNA matches it firmly. A clone size is listed for some rows: how often the clone was seen (once, few, many), or a class if it is expanded.

abundance: NA; v_gene: TRBV7-2; d_gene: NA; j_gene: TRBJ1-2; CDR3nt: TGTGCCAGCAACCCCGGCTTACCCCGCAACTATGGCTACACCTTC; CDR3aa: CASNPGLPRNYGYTF
abundance: NA; v_gene: TRBV15; d_gene: NA; j_gene: TRBJ1-1; CDR3nt: TGTGCCACCAGCAGAGATCTTAGTGACACTGAAGCTTTCTTT; CDR3aa: CATSRDLSDTEAFF
abundance: NA; v_gene: TRBV11-1; d_gene: NA; j_gene: TRBJ2-5; CDR3nt: TGTGCCAGCAGCTTAGGGACAAGCCCTGGGACCCAGTACTTC; CDR3aa: CASSLGTSPGTQYF
abundance: few; v_gene: TRBV2; d_gene: NA; j_gene: TRBJ2-1; CDR3nt: TGTGCCAGCAGCTCGACCCGGGATAGGGAGTTCTTC; CDR3aa: CASSSTRDREFF
abundance: NA; v_gene: TRBV7-2; d_gene: TRBD1; j_gene: TRBJ2-1; CDR3nt: TGTGCCAGCACCTCGAGCCAGGGGGCTTTGAATGAGCAGTTCTTC; CDR3aa: CASTSSQGALNEQFF
abundance: NA; v_gene: TRBV27; d_gene: TRBD2; j_gene: TRBJ2-7; CDR3nt: TGTGCCCTTCGGGGGGTGGCCTCCTACGAGCAGTACTTC; CDR3aa: CALRGVASYEQYF
abundance: NA; v_gene: TRBV12-1; d_gene: NA; j_gene: TRBJ1-2; CDR3nt: TGTGCCAGCAGCGCGCGGGACTCCCAGGGAGGCTACACCTTC; CDR3aa: CASSARDSQGGYTF
abundance: NA; v_gene: TRBV4-3; d_gene: NA; j_gene: TRBJ2-7; CDR3nt: TGCGCCAGCAGCCCACTAATCGGACAATCCTACGAGCAGTACTTC; CDR3aa: CASSPLIGQSYEQYF
abundance: NA; v_gene: TRBV5-1; d_gene: TRBD2; j_gene: TRBJ2-1; CDR3nt: TGCGCCAGCAGCCCCGGGGAGGGCAGGGAGCAGTTCTTC; CDR3aa: CASSPGEGREQFF
abundance: few; v_gene: TRBV5-6; d_gene: NA; j_gene: TRBJ1-1; CDR3nt: TGTGCCAGCAGCTTGGGAGGGGGGAACACTGAAGCTTTCTTT; CDR3aa: CASSLGGGNTEAFF
abundance: once; v_gene: TRBV4-1; d_gene: NA; j_gene: TRBJ2-7; CDR3nt: TGCGCCAGCAGCCAAGAATCCCGGGCAGAGCAGTACTTC; CDR3aa: CASSQESRAEQYF
abundance: NA; v_gene: TRBV7-8; d_gene: TRBD1; j_gene: TRBJ2-3; CDR3nt: TGTGCCAGCAGACTAGGACAGGCAGATACGCAGTATTTT; CDR3aa: CASRLGQADTQYF
abundance: few; v_gene: TRBV19; d_gene: NA; j_gene: TRBJ2-3; CDR3nt: TGTGCCAGTAGTATCTTTGGTACGCAGTATTTT; CDR3aa: CASSIFGTQYF
abundance: NA; v_gene: TRBV5-1; d_gene: TRBD2; j_gene: TRBJ2-2; CDR3nt: TGCGCCAGCAGCCTGGGCTCTAGCGGTACCGGGGAGCTGTTTTTT; CDR3aa: CASSLGSSGTGELFF
abundance: NA; v_gene: TRBV11-2; d_gene: NA; j_gene: TRBJ2-1; CDR3nt: TGTGCCAGCAGCTTTAAAGGGGTTCAGCAGTTCTTC; CDR3aa: CASSFKGVQQFF
abundance: NA; v_gene: TRBV28; d_gene: NA; j_gene: TRBJ1-2; CDR3nt: TGTGCCACCACACCCAGTCGGGGGGCGGGCTATGGCTACACCTTC; CDR3aa: CATTPSRGAGYGYTF
abundance: NA; v_gene: TRBV2; d_gene: TRBD2; j_gene: TRBJ2-1; CDR3nt: TGTGCCAGCAGGGCCCCCCCAGCGGGGGCCCCCAATGAGCAGTTCTTC; CDR3aa: CASRAPPAGAPNEQFF
abundance: NA; v_gene: TRBV19; d_gene: NA; j_gene: TRBJ2-1; CDR3nt: TGTGCCAGTACCCTCGCGTGGCAGAACAATGAGCAGTTCTTC; CDR3aa: CASTLAWQNNEQFF
abundance: once; v_gene: TRBV6-1; d_gene: TRBD1; j_gene: TRBJ1-1; CDR3nt: TGTGCCAGCAGTGAAGCTGGACAGGCTAAAAAAACTGAAGCTTTCTTT; CDR3aa: CASSEAGQAKKTEAFF
abundance: once; v_gene: TRBV30; d_gene: NA; j_gene: TRBJ1-6; CDR3nt: TGTGCCTGGAAGGGGGAGGGGAATAATTCACCCCTCCACTTT; CDR3aa: CAWKGEGNNSPLHF
abundance: NA; v_gene: TRBV14; d_gene: NA; j_gene: TRBJ1-1; CDR3nt: TGTGCCAGCAGCCAAGATTGGGGGCGAGGCACTGAAGCTTTCTTT; CDR3aa: CASSQDWGRGTEAFF
abundance: once; v_gene: TRBV2; d_gene: NA; j_gene: TRBJ2-7; CDR3nt: TGTGCCCTGAAGTCCCGGGGGACAACCTACGAGCAGTACTTC; CDR3aa: CALKSRGTTYEQYF
abundance: NA; v_gene: TRBV2; d_gene: TRBD2; j_gene: TRBJ2-1; CDR3nt: TGTGCCAGCAGGTTGCGGGGGGGACACAATGAGCAGTTCTTC; CDR3aa: CASRLRGGHNEQFF
abundance: NA; v_gene: TRBV6-6; d_gene: NA; j_gene: TRBJ2-7; CDR3nt: TGTGCCAGCAGTCGGGGGACAGAACGCTACGAGCAGTACTTC; CDR3aa: CASSRGTERYEQYF
abundance: NA; v_gene: TRBV5-6; d_gene: NA; j_gene: TRBJ2-1; CDR3nt: TGTGCCAGCAGCGATTACAATGAGCAGTTCTTC; CDR3aa: CASSDYNEQFF
abundance: NA; v_gene: TRBV30; d_gene: NA; j_gene: TRBJ1-2; CDR3nt: TGTGCCTGGAGCGGGGGGAACTATGGCTACACCTTC; CDR3aa: CAWSGGNYGYTF
abundance: NA; v_gene: TRBV9; d_gene: TRBD2; j_gene: TRBJ2-7; CDR3nt: TGTGCCAGCAGCGTAATAGCGGGGGCCGAGCAGTACTTC; CDR3aa: CASSVIAGAEQYF
abundance: NA; v_gene: TRBV30; d_gene: NA; j_gene: TRBJ1-6; CDR3nt: TGTGCCTGGACCCCGAACCTGGAGTCACCCCTCCACTTT; CDR3aa: CAWTPNLESPLHF
abundance: NA; v_gene: TRBV2; d_gene: NA; j_gene: TRBJ1-2; CDR3nt: TGTGCCAGCAGTAATACGTTGGAGGTTTACTATGGCTACACCTTC; CDR3aa: CASSNTLEVYYGYTF
abundance: few; v_gene: TRBV7-8; d_gene: NA; j_gene: TRBJ1-1; CDR3nt: TGTGCCAGCAGGGTCGCAGGGGTGGGCACTGAAGCTTTCTTT; CDR3aa: CASRVAGVGTEAFF
abundance: NA; v_gene: TRBV30; d_gene: NA; j_gene: TRBJ1-5; CDR3nt: TGTGCCTGGAGTCCCTCAGGGAACCAGCCCCAGCATTTT; CDR3aa: CAWSPSGNQPQHF
abundance: NA; v_gene: TRBV28; d_gene: TRBD1; j_gene: TRBJ1-2; CDR3nt: TGTGCCAGCAAGGACAGGGGCGTTTATGGCTACACCTTC; CDR3aa: CASKDRGVYGYTF
abundance: NA; v_gene: TRBV19; d_gene: NA; j_gene: TRBJ1-5; CDR3nt: TGTGCCAGTACCCCGGCTGGCCTTAGCAATCAGCCCCAGCATTTT; CDR3aa: CASTPAGLSNQPQHF
abundance: few; v_gene: TRBV5-6; d_gene: NA; j_gene: TRBJ1-3; CDR3nt: TGTGCCAGCAGCGAAGGAGGGACGTCGGGAAACACCATATATTTT; CDR3aa: CASSEGGTSGNTIYF
abundance: NA; v_gene: TRBV5-4; d_gene: TRBD2; j_gene: TRBJ2-2; CDR3nt: TGTGCCAGCAGCTTAGCGGGGGGAAGAAGGGAGCTGTTTTTT; CDR3aa: CASSLAGGRRELFF
abundance: NA; v_gene: TRBV6-6; d_gene: NA; j_gene: TRBJ2-7; CDR3nt: TGTGCCAGCACCACCGGGATCTCCTACGAGCAGTACTTC; CDR3aa: CASTTGISYEQYF